A single T cell receptor beta chain is shown here with its context. Its matching antigen is unknown. This specimen comes from a study of human T cells and chemical hapten exposure. Looking at the study overall: Patients' scalps got diphenylcyclopropenone weekly throughout the approximately 23-week study. Readings were taken at 6 days from patch tests that had applied 0.01% DPC to the upper back. Study outcomes and limitations: After DPC sensitization, TCRs above 1 in 1000 frequency showed no change. Donor immune responses may differ from healthy people's, since all donors had alopecia.

The sample's time point: patch test 2, 6 weeks after DPC sensitization. Stated treatment: therapeutic diphenylcyclopropenone sensitization with weekly scalp DPC. In germline, CDR1 is SGHAT, CDR2 FQNNGV. After removal of 0 bases from V and 4 bases from J, the junction contained 6 bases not matched to a gene. There are 16 residues in the CDR3. TCRdb fed the RACE reads into MiXCR, producing one record per CDR3 protein. The sample contains around 99,000 distinct CDR3 sequences, approximately 8.8% of which appear only once. The chain carries TRBV11-2 and TRBJ2-3, with 8 bases matching TRBD2. This receptor was taken from a woman aged 40 to 49 with alopecia areata. Some clones in this sample may be carry-over from other donors' samples. The sequencing here drew on whole blood, taken in connection with sensitization to the hapten diphenylcyclopropenone (DPC). CDR3 sequence reads: CASSLDSGTRADTQYF. The CDR3 DNA reads as TGTGCCAGCAGCTTAGATAGCGGGACCCGAGCAGATACGCAGTATTTT.